The TCR beta chain under discussion was sequenced for a study of blood T cell repertoires in COVID-19. TCRdb keeps only in-frame clones here, not all; method: immunoSEQ multiplex PCR. In the table there are approximately 210,000 clones, 80% to 90% of which are singletons. The origin of this receptor is a woman between 65 and 79 years old with active or convalescent COVID-19. Material for sequencing was peripheral blood.

The CDR3, as DNA: TGTGCCAGCAGCTTTGGGGGACTAGCTTACGAGCAGTACTTC. Its protein is CASSFGGLAYEQYF. This chain links TRBV11-2 with TRBJ2-7; 9 bases match TRBD2. The V gene end was trimmed by 3 bases and the J gene end by 4 bases; junction bases not matched to a gene: 4. CDR3 length equals 14 residues. Germline-derived CDR1 and CDR2 are SGHAT and FQNNGV.